These T cell receptor beta chains were read from a single sample in a study of cytotoxic CD8 clonotypes in ibrutinib-treated CLL. Assay: immunoSEQ multiplex PCR; the TCRdb copy retains only in-frame clones and omits some. The data show some 200,000 clones, around 70% seen once. The sequenced sample was PBMCs, obtained after 12 months of ibrutinib treatment. These TCRs come from a human donor with chronic lymphocytic leukemia. Each CDR3 is given with its conserved first and last residue. Fields, in order: J gene, V gene, clone size, D gene, CDR3 DNA, CDR3 protein. A D gene is named only where the DNA matches it firmly. Clone size appears in some rows only: once, few, many, or a class for an expanded clone.

>TRBJ1-1|TRBV18|-|-
TGTGCCAGCTCACCACCGGAGGGGTCGAACACTGAAGCTTTCTTT
CASSPPEGSNTEAFF
>TRBJ2-5|TRBV27|once|-
TGTGCCAGCAGTTTAAGGCACATACAACGAGAGACCCAGTACTTC
CASSLRHIQRETQYF
>TRBJ2-3|TRBV19|-|-
TGTGCCAGTAAAACCGGGACTAGCACAGATACGCAGTATTTT
CASKTGTSTDTQYF
>TRBJ1-2|TRBV30|-|-
TGTGCCTGGAGTGTGTGGGGGACCCCCCGAGTTGCAACCTTC
CAWSVWGTPRVATF
>TRBJ1-4|TRBV18|-|-
TGTGCCAGCTCACCACTAGGGACGGGGAATGAAAAACTGTTTTTT
CASSPLGTGNEKLFF
>TRBJ1-2|TRBV28|-|-
TGTGCCAGCGACGGGACGGATTATGGCTACACCTTC
CASDGTDYGYTF
>TRBJ1-5|TRBV9|few|TRBD1
TGTGCCAGCAGCGTAGATGGGACAGGGAATCAGCCCCAGCATTTT
CASSVDGTGNQPQHF
>TRBJ2-3|TRBV19|-|TRBD1
TGTGCCAGTAGTAAGGACAGGGGGCCAGATACGCAGTATTTT
CASSKDRGPDTQYF
>TRBJ2-7|TRBV27|few|-
TGTGCCAGCAGTTTACGGCACCTGAACTACGAGCAGTACTTC
CASSLRHLNYEQYF
>TRBJ1-5|TRBV2|-|TRBD1
TGTGCCAGCAGCCACGACAGGGCTAGCAATCAGCCCCAGCATTTT
CASSHDRASNQPQHF
>TRBJ2-3|TRBV28|few|-
TGTGCCAGCAGATCCACAGGGTTTTGGGATACGCAGTATTTT
CASRSTGFWDTQYF
>TRBJ2-1|TRBV15|-|-
TGTGCCACCAGCAGAGATATTGACGGGGCAGAGCAGTTCTTC
CATSRDIDGAEQFF
>TRBJ1-6|TRBV6-5|-|-
TGTGCCAGCAGTTACTCGATTAATGTGGGGAATTCACCCCTCCACTTT
CASSYSINVGNSPLHF
>TRBJ2-5|TRBV7-2|-|TRBD1
TGTGCCAGCATTAGGGACAGGGGCCAAGAGACCCAGTACTTC
CASIRDRGQETQYF
>TRBJ1-3|TRBV18|-|-
TGTGCCAGCTCACCAGGGACACAAGGAAACACCATATATTTT
CASSPGTQGNTIYF
>TRBJ2-7|TRBV10-3|many|TRBD1
TGTGCCATCAAGGGGGCCTCCTACGAGCAGTACTTC
CAIKGASYEQYF
>TRBJ2-1|TRBV7-3|-|TRBD1
TGTGCCAGCAGTCGACAGGGTGACCCCTACAATGAGCAGTTCTTC
CASSRQGDPYNEQFF
>TRBJ1-2|TRBV7-9|-|TRBD1
TGTGCCAGCAGCTTAACGACAGGGCTTAGCTATGGCTACACCTTC
CASSLTTGLSYGYTF
>TRBJ1-4|TRBV9|-|-
TGTGCCAGCAGCGTAACCCCGGATGCAACTAATGAAAAACTGTTTTTT
CASSVTPDATNEKLFF
>TRBJ2-5|TRBV5-6|-|TRBD2
TGTGCCAGCAGCTTTAAAGTCCTAGCGGGGGCCGGGGAGACCCAGTACTTC
CASSFKVLAGAGETQYF
>TRBJ1-5|TRBV15|once|-
TGTGCCACCAGCAGATGGGGAGTCTCTAGCAATCAGCCCCAGCATTTT
CATSRWGVSSNQPQHF
>TRBJ2-1|TRBV9|once|TRBD1
TGTGCCAGCAGCCCTCAGGGGGAGCGAGGGCTTTTCGGTGAGCAGTTCTTC
CASSPQGERGLFGEQFF
>TRBJ2-4|TRBV7-3|-|-
TGTGCCAGCAGTTTAATTGGGTCCGGACGGGGATTGGGGAACATTCAGTACTTC
CASSLIGSGRGLGNIQYF
>TRBJ1-1|TRBV20-1|-|-
TGCAGTGCTAGAGGTGGTCCGGAAGCTTTCTTT
CSARGGPEAFF
>TRBJ2-3|TRBV7-9|-|-
TGTGCCAGCAGCCAAGGGACCCTACTATTCACAGATACGCAGTATTTT
CASSQGTLLFTDTQYF
>TRBJ2-7|TRBV11-3|-|-
TGTGCCAGCAGCCCCCGACCTCGTTGGAGCATCCACGAGCAGTACTTC
CASSPRPRWSIHEQYF
>TRBJ2-7|TRBV6-1|-|-
TGTGCCAGCAAGGAATTGGGAGAGCAGTACTTC
CASKELGEQYF
>TRBJ1-2|TRBV30|-|-
TGTGCCTGGAGTGTAATAGGGTTTTATGGCTACACCTTC
CAWSVIGFYGYTF
>TRBJ1-5|TRBV27|-|-
TGTGCCAGCAGGAGGGACCCAGTAGGACAGCCCCAGCATTTT
CASRRDPVGQPQHF
>TRBJ1-2|TRBV27|-|TRBD1
TGTGCCAGCAGTTTCGGACAGGGACATGGCTACACCTTC
CASSFGQGHGYTF
>TRBJ2-5|TRBV27|few|-
TGTGCCAGCAGTTTATACGGGAGCTTGGAGACCCAGTACTTC
CASSLYGSLETQYF
>TRBJ2-2|TRBV7-8|-|TRBD1
TGTGCCAGCAGTTCGAGACAGGGGGACACCGGGGAGCTGTTTTTT
CASSSRQGDTGELFF
>TRBJ1-4|TRBV7-2|-|-
TGTGCCAGCAGCTCATACGGGGTAGGGGCTAATGAAAAACTGTTTTTT
CASSSYGVGANEKLFF
>TRBJ2-7|TRBV7-9|few|-
TGTGCCAGCAGCTTAAAGGGGGATCTAGGCGAGCAGTACTTC
CASSLKGDLGEQYF
>TRBJ1-2|TRBV29-1|-|-
TGCAGCGGCTCGGGGCAGAACTATGGCTACACCTTC
CSGSGQNYGYTF
>TRBJ2-3|TRBV7-3|-|-
TGTGCCAGCAGCCTCAGCACAGATACGCAGTATTTT
CASSLSTDTQYF
>TRBJ2-4|TRBV19|once|-
TGTGCCAGTAGTGCAGCTGGGTATAGAGCCAATGGCAAAAACATTCAGTACTTC
CASSAAGYRANGKNIQYF
>TRBJ1-1|TRBV7-2|-|-
TGTGCCAGCAGCTTCCCGGGTTTGAGCACTGAAGCTTTCTTT
CASSFPGLSTEAFF
>TRBJ1-5|TRBV19|-|-
TGTGCCAGTAGCGAGAATAGCAATCAGCCCCAGCATTTT
CASSENSNQPQHF
>TRBJ1-1|TRBV7-2|-|-
TGTGCCAGCAGTCTAGAGGACAGTCGCACTGAAGCTTTCTTT
CASSLEDSRTEAFF
>TRBJ2-7|TRBV7-2|few|-
TGTGCCAGCAGCGGGAGGATGAACGAGCAGTACTTC
CASSGRMNEQYF
>TRBJ2-7|TRBV5-4|-|-
TGTGCCAGCTCTCGGGGGGCCGGAGGCCCCTACGAGCAGTACTTC
CASSRGAGGPYEQYF
>TRBJ2-2|TRBV6-5|few|TRBD1
TGTGCCAGCAGCGCATGGACAGGCAACACCGGGGAGCTGTTTTTT
CASSAWTGNTGELFF
>TRBJ1-5|TRBV5-1|-|-
TGCGCCAGCAGCTTGCGGGGGGTTAGCAATCAGCCCCAGCATTTT
CASSLRGVSNQPQHF
>TRBJ1-5|TRBV4-1|-|-
TGCGCCAGCAGCCAACCTTTCGGGGTAGGGCAGCCCCAGCATTTT
CASSQPFGVGQPQHF
>TRBJ1-5|TRBV11-2|-|-
TGTGCCAGCAGACAAGGGGGTTACGGCAATCAGCCCCAGCATTTT
CASRQGGYGNQPQHF
>TRBJ2-5|TRBV6-1|-|-
TGTGCCAGCAGTGGGGAAAGGAGTGGGGGACGCGGGTTAGCGACCCAGTACTTC
CASSGERSGGRGLATQYF
>TRBJ1-1|TRBV29-1|-|-
TGCAGCGTTGTGGTCCCCGGCACTGAAGCTTTCTTT
CSVVVPGTEAFF
>TRBJ1-2|TRBV19|-|TRBD1
TGTGCCAGTAGTAACCAGGGGGGGAACTATGGCTACACCTTC
CASSNQGGNYGYTF
>TRBJ1-1|TRBV30|-|-
TGTGCCTGGAGTGGGTTCCGTTGGAGCAGGGGCAACACTGAAGCTTTCTTT
CAWSGFRWSRGNTEAFF
>TRBJ2-5|TRBV5-1|-|-
TGCGCCAGCAATTCGGGGGAAGAGACCCAGTACTTC
CASNSGEETQYF
>TRBJ1-1|TRBV18|-|-
TGTGCCAGCTCTCTTCAACGGGGGGCTGCCATGAACACTGAAGCTTTCTTT
CASSLQRGAAMNTEAFF
>TRBJ2-7|TRBV7-8|-|-
TGTGCCAGCAGCCCGCGGAGCGTTGCCTACGAGCAGTACTTC
CASSPRSVAYEQYF
>TRBJ1-2|TRBV7-3|-|TRBD1
TGTGCCAGCAGCGAACACAGGGGACGCCGGTTTATTAACTATGGCTACACCTTC
CASSEHRGRRFINYGYTF